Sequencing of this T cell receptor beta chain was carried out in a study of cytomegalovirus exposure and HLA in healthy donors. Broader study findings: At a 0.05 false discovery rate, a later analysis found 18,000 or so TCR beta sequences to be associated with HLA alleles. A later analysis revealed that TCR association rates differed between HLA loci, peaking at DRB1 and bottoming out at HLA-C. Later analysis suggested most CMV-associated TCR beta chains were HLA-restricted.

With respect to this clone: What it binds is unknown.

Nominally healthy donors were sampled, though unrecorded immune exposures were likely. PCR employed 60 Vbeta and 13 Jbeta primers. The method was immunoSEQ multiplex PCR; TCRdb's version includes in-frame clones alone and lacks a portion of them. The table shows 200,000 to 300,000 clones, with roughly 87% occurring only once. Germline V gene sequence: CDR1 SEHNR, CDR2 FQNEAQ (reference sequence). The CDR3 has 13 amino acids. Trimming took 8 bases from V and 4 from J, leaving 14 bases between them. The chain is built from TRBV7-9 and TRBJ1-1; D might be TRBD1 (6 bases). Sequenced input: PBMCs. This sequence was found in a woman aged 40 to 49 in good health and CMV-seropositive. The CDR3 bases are TGTGCCAGCGGCACCGGACAGACCACTGAAGCTTTCTTT. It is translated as CASGTGQTTEAFF.